This T cell receptor beta chain stems from a study of blood T cells in healthy people across ages (dated by TCRdb to the mid-2010s). Broadly, across the study: In model experiments, template switching captured roughly one uniquely barcoded TCR beta cDNA molecule for every two T cells. Age-related changes in TCR beta repertoire diversity were measured in the study by deep sequencing normalized with unique cDNA molecular identifiers. Using the same blood draw, the study looked at two additional independent replicas of 1 million unique cDNA reads for two donors, one aged 18 to 30 and the other aged 80 or older. To avoid experimental bias, donors of different ages were distributed randomly across sequencing lanes. Four age groups were formed from the donors: young (average around 15 years), middle-aged (more than 35), aged (62) and long-lived (around 82). What the authors observed across the whole study: The percentage of naive T cells measured by flow cytometry correlated strongly with observed TCR beta diversity. Estimates of total diversity based on one million sequenced T cells were regarded as lower bounds and as underestimates. Because profiling used bulk unsorted PBMCs, naive and antigen-experienced compartments could not be compared conclusively. Observed TCR beta diversity per million T cells fell roughly linearly with age, and a significant reduction was already apparent by age about 43. Because the CMV infection status of the donors was unknown, age-related changes in expanded clonotypes may potentially have been confounded. Compared with the aged group, more naive CD4+ T cells, fewer expanded clones and increased TCR diversity were shown by the long-lived group, suggesting age selection.

The cysteine opens and the phenylalanine closes a CDR3 of 19 amino acids. The retained sequence is limited to the CDR3, 57 bases, with the frame set at the first base. The germline V end is reduced by 3 bases and the J end by 8 bases; junction bases left unmatched: 25. For CDR1 and CDR2, the germline V gene (reference sequence) lists DFQATT and SNEGSKA. The library relied on 5' RACE. For sequencing, an Illumina HiSeq 2500 was employed. A second PCR of roughly 7 to 11 cycles was performed with a sample-barcoded 5' primer and a J-beta primer mix. A template-switch 5' adaptor carrying 12 random nucleotides introduced a unique molecular identifier onto each TCR beta cDNA molecule. At least 2.5 million CDR3-containing paired-end reads were obtained from each sample. The Mint cDNA synthesis kit, primed by a TRBC-specific oligonucleotide, was used to synthesize first-strand cDNA from all RNA. Following uracil-DNA glycosylase treatment, all cDNA underwent a first 18-cycle PCR with the universal primers M1SS and BC2_uni_R. On the authors' methods: For normalization, 1 million high-quality reads were randomly selected from each sample, with every read carrying a distinct molecular identifier. Reads sharing molecular identifiers were discarded rather than binned into consensus sequences. MiTCR, run with a Q25 quality threshold and the strictest error-elimination algorithm, handled CDR3 identification, clonotype clustering and error correction. A nonparametric unseen species model with Euler transformation was used to estimate lower-bound total TCR beta diversity. The public sequencing data were trimmed at Q25 with fastp and processed into clonotypes with MiXCR by TCRdb, which kept only in-frame beta chains. When rows share a CDR3 protein, they turn into one entry using the most common DNA and genes. TCRdb, not the authors, supplied the V and J calls. The sample profile shows approximately 1,100,000 distinct CDR3 sequences; under 55% of them were found once. The ten largest clonotypes hold approximately 20% of the sample.

This clonotype was seen more than once but under ten times. Its antigen has not been determined. Per-base qualities were not stored, and no clone one base away is much larger. Systemically healthy Caucasian individuals from Russia, over 30 in total and aged roughly 6 to 100 years, were included as donors. Approximately 9.3 milliliters of peripheral blood were collected from each donor into EDTA-treated Vacutainer tubes. Ficoll-Paque density-gradient centrifugation was used to isolate PBMCs, with at least 6 million obtained per sample. Total RNA was extracted from PBMCs with Trizol reagent, with at least 6 micrograms obtained per sample. The percentages of naive CD45RAhigh/CD27high T cells were determined by flow cytometry on a PBMC aliquot from every donor.

The clonotype originates from a woman aged 60-75 years in good health. The V and J segments used are TRBV20-1 and TRBJ2-1, with TRBD2 identical over 7 junction bases. The sample comprised blood. The CDR3 sequence is CSASRREVDLAGVLYEQFF. The nucleotide sequence is given as TGCAGTGCTAGTCGTCGAGAAGTGGATCTGGCGGGAGTACTCTATGAGCAGTTCTTC.